This TCR delta chain derives from a study of γδ T cells in repeated Plasmodium falciparum infection (dated by TCRdb to about 2021). Context from the whole study: Malian children exposed to intense seasonal malaria transmission were enrolled in the natural-infection arm and compared with Australian children matched for age and gender. Samples from controlled-infection subjects were taken at baseline, just before selected infections, and 21 days after each infection. Four to six malaria-naive U.S. adults underwent four controlled human malaria infections by bites from P. falciparum NF54-infected Anopheles stephensi mosquitoes over approximately 640 days. The study looked at how repeated Plasmodium falciparum infection shapes the human gammadelta T cell repertoire, using both natural infection in Mali and controlled human malaria infection. Malian gammadelta TCR repertoires were analysed cross-sectionally in periods with no transmission and longitudinally across episodes of acute febrile malaria. Study-wide findings and limitations: The Malian cohort came from a small rural village of predominantly one ethnic group, limiting generalizability. Analysis of inter-individual variability in gammadelta T cell responses was limited by the small size of the controlled-infection cohort. A highly stable polyclonal repertoire over time and infection, with many inter-individual overlapping TCRgamma sequences, was shown by Vgamma9/Vdelta2+ TCR repertoires. In Vdelta2-negative, largely Vdelta1+, gammadelta TCR repertoires, repeated controlled infections appeared to drive waves of new clonotype selection. Compared with Australian children, Malian children appeared to have Vdelta2-negative gammadelta TCR repertoires that were more clonally expanded, less diverse and less shared.

For bulk TCR repertoire analysis, Vgamma9/Vdelta2+ and Vdelta2-negative gammadelta T cell populations were isolated by flow sorting from peripheral blood mononuclear cells. CDR1 TSWWSYY and CDR2 QGS were looked up in the germline V gene. Inclusive of the bounding cysteine and phenylalanine, the CDR3 is 26 residues long. The retained sequence is limited to the CDR3, 78 bases, with the frame set at the first base. The junction shows trimming of 3 bases on V and 0 bases on J, and the gene matches do not reach 31 bases of it. Libraries were made using multiplex PCR. Instrument on record: Illumina MiSeq. Each sorted gammadelta T cell sample was sequenced for both the TCR gamma (TRG) and TCR delta (TRD) chains. As for the original processing: Clonotype tree plots, accumulated frequency of the top 20 clonotypes, diversity index (DI) and D75 metrics were included in the repertoire analyses. Public reads were reanalyzed in TCRdb with CATT, and rows carrying the same DNA were merged afterwards. TCRdb's processing, not the authors', yielded these V and J calls. The sample yields about 93,000 delta-chain clones; more than 0.85% were counted once. Of the sample, 9.6% is held by the ten largest clones.

Many counts were recorded for this clone. Its antigen remains undetermined. Since a much larger clone is just one base distant, this may be a read error. Different DNA sequences within this sample yield the same CDR3. Sequencing was done on a sample of gamma-delta T cells from blood. The V gene is TRDV1 and the J gene is TRDJ1; the central 13 bases match TRDD3. As TCRdb names no J gene, one was assigned here on the basis of a DNA match to germline. This TCR was sampled from a pool of human donors (malaria-infected and uninfected, not separated). The nucleotide sequence is TGTGCTCTTGGGGACCTAACCTCCTTCAGTCGTACTGGGGGATACGCCCTCCTTACTTACACCGATAAACTCATCTTT. It translates to CALGDLTSFSRTGGYALLTYTDKLIF.